This T cell receptor (beta chain) came from a study of blood T cells in healthy people across ages (dated by TCRdb to about 2015). In terms of the full investigation: In model experiments, template switching captured roughly one uniquely barcoded TCR beta cDNA molecule for every two T cells. Age-related changes in TCR beta repertoire diversity were measured in the study by deep sequencing normalized with unique cDNA molecular identifiers. Donors were grouped into four age groups: young (average approximately 15 years), middle-aged (around 39), aged (roughly 62) and long-lived (just over 80). Donors of different ages were randomly distributed across sequencing lanes to avoid experimental bias. The study analyzed two additional independent replicas of 1 million unique cDNA reads from the same blood draw for two donors, one aged 18 to 30 and one aged 80 or older. What the research found in general, with its limitations: Compared with the aged group, the long-lived group had more naive CD4+ T cells, fewer expanded clones and increased TCR diversity, a pattern suggesting age selection. As age increased, observed TCR beta diversity per million T cells dropped in a roughly linear way, and a significant reduction was already evident by age around 41. Conclusive comparison of naive and antigen-experienced compartments was prevented by the profiling of bulk unsorted PBMCs. Estimates of total diversity based on one million sequenced T cells were considered lower bounds and underestimates. Because donor CMV infection status was unknown, age-related changes in expanded clonotypes were potentially confounded. The percentage of naive T cells measured by flow cytometry correlated strongly with observed TCR beta diversity.

Library construction relied on 5' RACE. TCRdb lists the instrument as Illumina HiSeq 2500. A second PCR of about 6 to 11 cycles was run with a J-beta primer mix and a sample-barcoded 5' primer. A unique molecular identifier was introduced onto each TCR beta cDNA molecule by a template-switch 5' adaptor carrying 12 random nucleotides. Each sample yielded at least 2.5 million CDR3-containing paired-end reads. First-strand cDNA was synthesized from all RNA with the Mint cDNA synthesis kit, primed by a TRBC-specific oligonucleotide. Following uracil-DNA glycosylase treatment, a first 18-cycle PCR with universal primers M1SS and BC2_uni_R was performed on all cDNA. Per the original workflow: For normalization, 1 million high-quality reads were randomly selected from each sample, with every read carrying a distinct molecular identifier. Instead of being binned into consensus sequences, reads that shared molecular identifiers were thrown out. MiTCR, set to a Q25 quality threshold and the strictest error-elimination algorithm, was used for CDR3 identification, clonotype clustering and error correction. A nonparametric unseen species model using Euler transformation provided a lower-bound estimate of total TCR beta diversity. Clones were called with MiXCR by TCRdb after fastp trimmed the public reads at Q25, and only in-frame beta chains were retained. Every entry covers one CDR3 protein and lists the most common genes and DNA from its rows. What appears here as the V and J calls and clone size reflects TCRdb's work, not the paper's. Present in this sample are about 1,600,000 distinct CDR3 sequences, 35% to 45% of which were seen just once. The ten biggest clones cover roughly 8.2% of the sample.

On this clonotype itself: Its specific antigen is unknown. No base quality information exists; no much larger clone differs at one position.

The donors were roughly 40 Caucasian individuals from Russia, aged roughly 6 to 100 years, who were systemically healthy. Each donor gave ten milliliters of peripheral blood, collected into EDTA-treated Vacutainer tubes. Ficoll-Paque density-gradient centrifugation was used to isolate PBMCs, with at least 7 million per sample. Total RNA, at least 6 micrograms per sample, was extracted from PBMCs with Trizol reagent. The percentages of naive CD45RAhigh/CD27high T cells were determined by flow cytometry on a PBMC aliquot from every donor. The CDR3 runs 15 residues from the cysteine to the phenylalanine. Only the CDR3 region is kept as DNA, spanning 45 bases read in frame from base 1. Ends trimmed: V by 6 bases, J by 8 bases; bases unmatched to a gene: 10. Taken from the germline V gene (reference sequence), the CDR1 and CDR2 loops are MNHEY and SMNVEV.

Recombination linked TRBV27 to TRBJ1-2; the central 12 bases match TRBD1. The receptor was derived from a woman aged 18-29 years in good health. The sequenced material came from blood. The sequence in DNA is TGTGCCAGCAGACGTACCGGGACAGGGGGCGGAGGCTACACCTTC. Its protein product is CASRRTGTGGGGYTF.